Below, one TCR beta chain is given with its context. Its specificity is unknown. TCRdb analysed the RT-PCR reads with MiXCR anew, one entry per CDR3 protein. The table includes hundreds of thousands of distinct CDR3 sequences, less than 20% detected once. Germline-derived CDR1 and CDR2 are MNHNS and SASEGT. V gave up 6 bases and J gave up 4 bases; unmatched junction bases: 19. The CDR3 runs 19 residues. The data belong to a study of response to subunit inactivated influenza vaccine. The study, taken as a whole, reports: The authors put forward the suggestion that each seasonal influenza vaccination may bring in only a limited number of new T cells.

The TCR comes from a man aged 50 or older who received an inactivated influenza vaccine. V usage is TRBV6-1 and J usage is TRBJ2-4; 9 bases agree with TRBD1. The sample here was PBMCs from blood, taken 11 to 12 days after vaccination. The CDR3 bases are TGTGCCAGCAGCTCCGGGACAGGGTTCTCCCAGCCCATTAAAAACATTCAGTACTTC. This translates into CASSSGTGFSQPIKNIQYF.